These 24 T cell receptor beta chains came from one sample sequenced in a study of blood T cells in healthy people across ages (dated by TCRdb to 2015 to 2017). Library generation was performed with 5' RACE. Instrument on record: Illumina HiSeq 2500. A second PCR of 7 to 11 cycles was run with a J-beta primer mix and a sample-barcoded 5' primer. TCRdb reanalyzed the raw reads on its own, using fastp at Q25 for trimming and MiXCR for clone calling, and kept in-frame beta chains. Each record represents a unique CDR3 protein, reported with the most common genes and DNA among its rows. The sample table lists hundreds of thousands of distinct CDR3 sequences, less than 25% of them with a count of one. The ten most abundant clones make up roughly 10% of the sample. These data also featured in a second study, about T cells of mothers and their children.

The specimen was blood. The receptors originated from a boy aged 5 to 17 in good health.

The chain joins TRBV20-1 to TRBJ1-5; possible D gene TRBD1, 6 bases. The CDR3 spans 16 residues. CDR1 is DFQATT and CDR2 is SNEGSKA in the germline V gene (reference sequence). V was pared by 0 bases and J by 7 bases, with 19 bases between. CDR3 protein: CSARDRRGPLDQPQHF. The CDR3 region has the DNA TGCAGTGCTAGAGATCGTCGGGGGCCGCTAGACCAGCCCCAGCATTTT.

A note on this clonotype: One end of the junction does not line up with germline, which may come from a read error. The rearrangement links TRBV3-1 to TRBJ2-5; D might be TRBD1 (6 bases). CDR1 is LGHDT and CDR2 is YNNKEL in the germline V gene (reference sequence). This CDR3 comprises 13 residues. The chain's CDR3 is CASRPGQLETQYF. The CDR3, as DNA: TGTGCCAGCAGACCCGGACAGTTGGAGACTCAGTACTTC.

V gene TRBV28 combines with J gene TRBJ1-2, with 8 bases that match TRBD1. The V and J ends lost 4 bases and 9 bases, in that order; junction bases with no gene match: 10. Per germline, CDR1 MDHEN and CDR2 SYDVKM. CDR3 length: 14 amino acids. This CDR3 reads CASSSPSGGSSYTF. CDR3 nucleotides: TGTGCCAGCAGTTCTCCGTCAGGGGGCAGTAGCTACACCTTC.

This clonotype occurred a few times. CDR3 sequence (DNA): TGTGCCTGGAGTTCGGGACAGCGATTCAATGAGCAGTTCTTC. Its protein product is CAWSSGQRFNEQFF. V gene TRBV30 combines with J gene TRBJ2-5; 7 nucleotides agree with TRBD1. The DNA end is more similar to TRBJ2-1, so the J call may be wrong. CDR3 length: 14 amino acids. Germline V CDR1 and CDR2: GTSNPN, SVGIG (reference sequence).

J is TRBJ2-1 and V is TRBV4-1; tentative D call: TRBD2 (6 bases). The CDR3 runs 15 residues. Germline CDR1 MGHRA, CDR2 YSYEKL. Trimming pared 7 bases from V and 1 base from J, leaving 14 bases between. The chain's CDR3 is CASNLVGGSYNEQFF. In DNA form, the CDR3 reads TGCGCCAGCAACCTGGTCGGGGGTTCCTACAATGAGCAGTTCTTC.

The V call is TRBV9, the J call TRBJ1-4; possibly TRBD1 for D (5 bases). The V end lost 4 bases, the J end lost 6 bases, and 16 bases lay between the germline ends. The CDR3 has 15 residues. Germline V lookup: CDR1 SGDLS, CDR2 YYNGEE. CDR3 protein: CASSPRGRVDEKLFF. CDR3 bases: TGTGCCAGCAGCCCCCGGGGGAGGGTGGATGAAAAACTGTTTTTT.

The genes are TRBV19 and TRBJ1-2; D gene ambiguous. CDR1 and CDR2 from the germline V gene are LNHDA and SQIVND (reference sequence). The CDR3 contains 13 residues. Trimming took off 2 bases at V and 5 bases at J, with 9 bases between the two ends. In DNA form, the CDR3 reads TGTGCCAGTAGTATAAGGGCGGAGTATGGCTACACCTTC. Amino acids: CASSIRAEYGYTF.

V is TRBV6-2 or TRBV6-3 and J is TRBJ2-5; D perhaps matches TRBD2 (7 bases). CDR3 length: 14 residues. Germline assignment: CDR1 MNHEY and CDR2 SVGEGT. Trimming took off 0 bases at V and 11 bases at J, with 16 bases between the two ends. CDR3 sequence reads: CASSYSGGPQAQYF. The CDR3 DNA sequence: TGTGCCAGCAGTTACTCCGGGGGGCCCCAAGCGCAGTACTTC.

The V and J genes are TRBV7-2 and TRBJ1-2; 7 bases map to TRBD1. The CDR3 runs to 13 residues. Germline lookup yields CDR1 SGHTA and CDR2 FQGNSA. Trimming cost V 5 bases and J 6 bases; bases outside gene matches: 6. As DNA, the CDR3 is TGTGCCAGCAGCCATATGACAGGGCATGGCTACACCTTC. Translation gives CASSHMTGHGYTF.

Ten or more counts support this clonotype. V is TRBV18 and J is TRBJ1-1; tentative D call: TRBD1 (6 bases). Trimming cost V 5 bases and J 4 bases, with 14 bases left between them. Germline values: CDR1 KGHSH, CDR2 LQKENI. CDR3 length: 14 amino acids. CDR3 DNA sequence: TGTGCCAGCTCAGGCAGGGGTATGAGCACTGAAGCTTTCTTT. Residues: CASSGRGMSTEAFF.

The chain recombines TRBV5-1 with TRBJ2-5; TRBD2 aligns across 9 bases. The length of the CDR3 is 15 residues. Germline V gene data show CDR1 as SGHRS and CDR2 as YFSETQ. The V and J ends lost 3 bases and 3 bases, in that order; junction bases with no gene match: 6. The CDR3 DNA sequence: TGCGCCAGCAGCTCTTTGACTAGCGGAGAAGAGACCCAGTACTTC. It translates to CASSSLTSGEETQYF.

This clonotype was counted a single time. The CDR3 sequence is CASSLTSLSYEQYV. The CDR3 bases are TGTGCCAGCAGTTTGACTAGCTTGTCCTACGAGCAGTACGTC. The chain carries TRBV27 and TRBJ2-5; TRBD2 agrees at 7 bases. The J call is uncertain, as TRBJ2-7 better fits the DNA end. This CDR3 is built from 14 residues. Germline V gene lookup returns CDR1 MNHEY and CDR2 SMNVEV (reference sequence).

This clonotype was counted between two and nine times. The chain carries TRBV25-1 and TRBJ2-3; weak D call: TRBD2 (6 bases). The CDR3 has 17 residues. Germline V lookup: CDR1 MGHDK, CDR2 SYGVNS. Trimming removed 1 base at V and 4 bases at J, with 18 bases between. The CDR3 loop reads CASSEFPGREESDTQYF. CDR3 DNA: TGTGCCAGCAGTGAATTTCCCGGCAGGGAGGAATCAGATACGCAGTATTTT.

This clonotype has only a few counts. The chain carries TRBV27 and TRBJ1-2; 10 bases fit TRBD1. The V segment lost 1 base and the J segment 4 bases; nucleotides outside the gene matches: 15. The CDR3 has 19 residues. Germline V gene data show CDR1 as MNHEY and CDR2 as SMNVEV (reference sequence). The CDR3 DNA follows: TGTGCCAGCAGTTTATTTGGCAGGGACAGGGGTTTGGGGGGCTATGGCTACACCTTC. Protein product: CASSLFGRDRGLGGYGYTF.

This CDR3 is CASSVVGTEAFF. Written as DNA, the CDR3 is TGTGCCAGCAGCGTAGTAGGGACTGAAGCTTTCTTT. This chain uses TRBV9 with TRBJ1-1; D uncertain. Between the trimmed V and J ends, which lost 0 bases and 5 bases, there was a span of 5 bases. The CDR3 spans 12 residues. The germline CDR1 and CDR2 sequences are SGDLS and YYNGEE.

This clonotype has at least ten counts. The rearrangement links TRBV29-1 to TRBJ2-1; 7 nucleotides align to TRBD2. From germline, CDR1 is SQVTM and CDR2 ANQGSEA. V gave up 3 bases and J gave up 5 bases; unmatched junction bases: 7. This CDR3 is 14 amino acids long. As DNA, the CDR3 is TGCAGCGTTGATGCGGGAGTAATAGACAATGAGCAGTTCTTC. This sequence encodes CSVDAGVIDNEQFF.

CDR3 sequence: CASSQNSRTQYF. CDR3 DNA sequence: TGCGCCAGCAGTCAGAATAGTAGGACGCAGTATTTT. The chain has TRBV10-2 and TRBJ2-3, with unresolved D. Trimming left V 5 bases short and J 9 bases short, with 12 bases between. The germline gives CDR1 WSHSY, CDR2 SAAADI. The length of the CDR3 is 12 residues.

This clonotype occurred many times. The V call is TRBV6-5, the J call TRBJ1-1; D may be TRBD1 (5 bases). CDR3 length: 15 residues. V lost 1 base, J lost 3 bases, and 12 bases lay in between. CDR1 is MNHEY, CDR2 SVGAGI, per germline. The CDR3: CASSYWQGSDTEAFF. The CDR3 bases are TGTGCCAGCAGTTACTGGCAGGGATCGGACACTGAAGCTTTCTTT.

V usage is TRBV7-8 and J usage is TRBJ2-7, with TRBD2 matching 8 bases. CDR3 length: 14 residues. V shed 7 bases, J shed 2 bases, and the junction held 7 bases outside the gene matches. Looked up from germline, CDR1 is SGHVS and CDR2 is FQNEAQ. CDR3 coding DNA: TGTGCCAGCAAGAAGCGGGAGAAAACCTACGAGCAGTACTTC. Translation: CASKKREKTYEQYF.

In DNA, the CDR3 is TGTGCCAGCAGACTCGGCGGACAGGGGGCGAGGAATGAGCAGTTCTTC. The encoded protein is CASRLGGQGARNEQFF. The genes are TRBV28 and TRBJ2-1; 11 nucleotides agree with TRBD1. V gave up 6 bases and J gave up 7 bases; unmatched junction bases: 11. Germline V lookup: CDR1 MDHEN, CDR2 SYDVKM. This CDR3 comprises 16 residues. The entire variable domain, with the rest obtained from reference TRBV28 and TRBJ2-1, is as follows: DVKVTQSSRYLVKRTGEKVFLECVQDMDHENMFWYRQDPGLGLRLIYFSYDVKMKEKGDIPEGYSVSREKKERFSLILESASTNQTSMYLCASRLGGQGARNEQFFGPGTRLTVL.

This rearrangement joins TRBV6-4 to TRBJ2-1, with a possible D match to TRBD2 (6 bases). V was shortened by 3 bases and J by 4 bases, with 7 bases between the two germline ends. The V gene's germline CDR1 is MRHNA and CDR2 SNTAGT. The CDR3 consists of 13 residues. The CDR3 DNA reads TGTGCCAGCAGTGAGCGGGAATACAATGAGCAGTTCTTC. Translated, it gives CASSEREYNEQFF.

The V and J genes are TRBV15 and TRBJ2-1; no definite D call. This CDR3 has 11 amino acids. With 8 bases removed from V and 6 bases from J, the gap between germline ends came to 8 bases. The germline gives CDR1 LNHNV, CDR2 YYDKDF (reference sequence). The CDR3 bases are TGTGCCACCGCTGTAGTCAATGAGCAGTTCTTC. It translates to CATAVVNEQFF.

The V and J genes are TRBV5-4 and TRBJ1-2, with 11 bases matching TRBD1. The germline V gene encodes CDR1 SGHNT and CDR2 YYREEE (reference sequence). The J segment lost 2 bases and the V segment lost 0 bases, leaving 3 bases of the junction unmatched. The CDR3 covers 16 residues. DNA for the CDR3: TGTGCCAGCAGCTTGGAAGGACAGGGGGCGAACTATGGCTACACCTTC. It specifies CASSLEGQGANYGYTF.

The chain links TRBV7-9 to TRBJ1-1; D ambiguous. This CDR3 is 14 amino acids long. Trimming pared 8 bases from V and 7 bases from J, leaving 20 bases between. CDR1 SEHNR and CDR2 FQNEAQ come from the germline V gene (reference sequence). CDR3 nucleotides: TGTGCCAGCGGCTCAACCCGCCCGGGCAATGAAGCTTTCTTT. This encodes CASGSTRPGNEAFF. The variable domain in full, completed from reference TRBV7-9 and TRBJ1-1, reads DTGVSQNPRHKITKRGQNVTFRCDPISEHNRLYWYRQTLGQGPEFLTYFQNEAQLEKSRLLSDRFSAERPKGSFSTLEIQRTEQGDSAMYLCASGSTRPGNEAFFGQGTRLTVV.